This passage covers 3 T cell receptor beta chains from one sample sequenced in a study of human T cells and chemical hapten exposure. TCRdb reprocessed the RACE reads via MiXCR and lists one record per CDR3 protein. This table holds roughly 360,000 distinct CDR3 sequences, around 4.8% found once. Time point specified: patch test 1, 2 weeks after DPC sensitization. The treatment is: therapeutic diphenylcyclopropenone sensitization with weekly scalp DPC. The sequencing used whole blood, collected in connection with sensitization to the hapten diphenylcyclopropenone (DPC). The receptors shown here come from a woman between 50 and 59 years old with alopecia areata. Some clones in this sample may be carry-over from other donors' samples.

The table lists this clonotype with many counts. The CDR3 DNA follows: TGTGCCAGCAGCTTATCGACAGGGTTCCTTCAGGGCGAGCAGTACTTC. Translated, it gives CASSLSTGFLQGEQYF. This rearrangement joins TRBV7-9 to TRBJ2-7, with TRBD1 matching over 7 bases. Germline values: CDR1 SEHNR, CDR2 FQNEAQ (reference sequence). The CDR3 sequence is 16 residues long. J lost 6 bases, V lost 2 bases, and 13 bases had no gene match.

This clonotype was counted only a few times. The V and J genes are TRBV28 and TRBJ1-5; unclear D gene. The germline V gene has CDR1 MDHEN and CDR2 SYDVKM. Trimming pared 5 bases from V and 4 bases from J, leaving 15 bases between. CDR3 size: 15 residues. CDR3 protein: CASSTYSGPNQPQHF. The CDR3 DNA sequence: TGTGCCAGCAGTACATATTCCGGGCCTAATCAGCCCCAGCATTTT.

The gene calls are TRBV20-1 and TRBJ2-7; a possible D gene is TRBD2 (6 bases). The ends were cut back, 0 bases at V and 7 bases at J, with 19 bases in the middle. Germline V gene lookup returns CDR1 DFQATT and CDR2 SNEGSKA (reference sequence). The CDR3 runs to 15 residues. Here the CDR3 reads CSAREMAGSGEEQYF. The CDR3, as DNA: TGCAGTGCTAGAGAGATGGCGGGCTCGGGGGAGGAGCAGTACTTC.